Listed below are T cell receptor beta chains from one sample, sequenced in a study of T-cell reconstitution after alpha-beta-depleted transplantation in children. TCRdb independently ran MiXCR on the PCR reads; one entry per CDR3 protein. The table records roughly 100,000 distinct CDR3 sequences, roughly 8.4% of them present only once. This specimen was PBMCs from the stem cell graft donor, taken from the stem cell graft. These receptors came from a human donor who donated a stem cell graft to a child with congenital amegakaryocytic thrombocytopenia. Each CDR3 is given with its conserved first and last residue. A D gene is named only where the DNA matches it firmly. Where a row states a size, it is once, few, many or the class of an expanded clone; other rows omit it.

J | V | size | D | CDR3 | DNA
TRBJ2-2 | TRBV6-1 | many | NA | CASSVGLNTGELFF | TGTGCCAGCAGTGTCGGACTGAACACCGGGGAGCTGTTTTTT
TRBJ2-5 | TRBV7-8 | many | NA | CAISGLKGRSNQETQYF | TGTGCCATCAGCGGGCTGAAGGGGCGGAGCAACCAAGAGACCCAGTACTTC
TRBJ2-7 | TRBV7-8 | many | NA | CASSQGFPRGSYEQYF | TGTGCCAGCAGCCAAGGCTTCCCTAGGGGCTCCTACGAGCAGTACTTC
TRBJ1-6 | TRBV30 | many | TRBD1 | CAWSPRQGSPLHF | TGTGCCTGGAGTCCCCGACAGGGTTCACCCCTCCACTTT
TRBJ1-1 | TRBV3-1 | many | TRBD1 | CASSPRSTGAWNTEAFF | TGTGCCAGCAGCCCCCGGTCGACAGGGGCCTGGAACACTGAAGCTTTCTTT
TRBJ2-7 | TRBV20-1 | many | NA | CSARARPGSYEQYF | TGCAGTGCTAGAGCGAGGCCCGGGTCCTACGAGCAGTACTTC
TRBJ1-5 | TRBV20-1 | many | NA | CSAAGHADQPQHF | TGCAGTGCCGCGGGACATGCGGATCAGCCCCAGCATTTT
TRBJ1-1 | TRBV5-1 | few | TRBD1 | CASSSGQGASEAFF | TGCGCCAGCAGCTCCGGACAGGGGGCCTCTGAAGCTTTCTTT
TRBJ2-2 | TRBV7-2 | many | TRBD2 | CASSLITGGTGELFF | TGTGCCAGCAGCTTGATAACGGGGGGAACCGGGGAGCTGTTTTTT
TRBJ2-7 | TRBV5-1 | many | TRBD2 | CASETGTSGRNEQYF | TGCGCCAGCGAAACTGGGACTAGCGGGAGAAACGAGCAGTACTTC
TRBJ2-3 | TRBV7-8 | many | NA | CASSYDRDTQYF | TGTGCCAGCAGCTATGACAGGGATACGCAGTATTTT
TRBJ1-1 | TRBV7-8 | many | NA | CASSPRYNLLAFF | TGTGCCAGCAGCCCCCGGTATAACCTGCTGGCTTTCTTT
TRBJ2-1 | TRBV30 | many | NA | CAWSPNSQQFF | TGTGCCTGGAGTCCGAACAGCCAGCAGTTCTTC
TRBJ2-7 | TRBV7-8 | NA | TRBD2 | CASSLTGTSGRMQYF | TGTGCCAGCAGTCTAACCGGGACTAGCGGGAGAATGCAGTACTTC
TRBJ2-2 | TRBV27 | many | TRBD2 | CASSLSAGVKRNTGELFF | TGTGCCAGCAGTTTATCGGCGGGGGTGAAAAGGAACACCGGGGAGCTGTTTTTT
TRBJ1-5 | TRBV24-1 | many | TRBD1 | CATSDRMTGDQPQHF | TGTGCCACCAGTGACCGAATGACAGGGGACCAGCCCCAGCATTTT
TRBJ1-5 | TRBV6-5 | many | NA | CASRGPALTNQPQHF | TGTGCCAGCAGGGGACCCGCCCTCACCAATCAGCCCCAGCATTTT
TRBJ2-3 | TRBV3-1 | many | TRBD2 | CASSQGASGGRTDTQYF | TGTGCCAGCAGCCAGGGGGCTAGCGGGGGTCGCACAGATACGCAGTATTTT
TRBJ2-3 | TRBV11-2 | many | TRBD2 | CASSRGGRGDTQYF | TGTGCCAGCAGCCGCGGGGGTAGAGGGGATACGCAGTATTTT
TRBJ2-1 | TRBV20-1 | many | NA | CSARDRTRAGSNEQFF | TGCAGTGCTAGAGATAGAACCAGGGCGGGAAGCAATGAGCAGTTCTTC
TRBJ2-2 | TRBV30 | few | NA | CAWSVYTGTTGELFF | TGTGCCTGGAGTGTATATACAGGGACTACCGGGGAGCTGTTTTTT
TRBJ1-1 | TRBV7-2 | many | NA | CASSLLFGREAFF | TGTGCCAGCAGCTTATTGTTTGGGCGAGAAGCTTTCTTT
TRBJ2-1 | TRBV29-1 | NA | NA | CSVEDPVYNEQFF | TGCAGCGTTGAAGATCCCGTGTACAATGAGCAGTTCTTC
TRBJ1-2 | TRBV20-1 | many | NA | CSADGTIYGHGYTF | TGCAGTGCCGACGGGACAATTTACGGGCATGGCTACACCTTC
TRBJ1-2 | TRBV12-3/TRBV12-4 | many | NA | CASSIGPRGYGYTF | TGTGCCAGCAGCATTGGGCCTCGGGGCTATGGCTACACCTTC
TRBJ2-5 | TRBV28 | many | NA | CASSFGTTIGETQYF | TGTGCCAGCAGTTTTGGGACAACTATAGGGGAGACCCAGTACTTC
TRBJ1-3 | TRBV18 | many | NA | CASSPIQGSGNTIYF | TGTGCCAGCTCACCAATACAGGGATCTGGAAACACCATATATTTT
TRBJ1-1 | TRBV20-1 | many | NA | CSALGVNTEAFF | TGCAGTGCGCTTGGGGTGAACACTGAAGCTTTCTTT
TRBJ2-1 | TRBV7-7 | many | NA | CASSPVGVSYNEQFF | TGTGCCAGCAGCCCCGTTGGGGTATCCTACAATGAGCAGTTCTTC
TRBJ1-1 | TRBV7-9 | NA | NA | CATDKGSTEAFF | TGTGCCACCGACAAGGGGTCCACTGAAGCTTTCTTT
TRBJ1-1 | TRBV7-9 | few | NA | CASLYGARDTEAFF | TGTGCCAGCCTCTACGGGGCGCGGGACACTGAAGCTTTCTTT
TRBJ2-1 | TRBV6-5 | many | NA | CASRIGSLGNEQFF | TGTGCCAGCAGAATCGGGAGTCTGGGCAATGAGCAGTTCTTC
TRBJ2-1 | TRBV7-9 | many | NA | CASSLVQAYNEQFF | TGTGCCAGCAGCTTAGTTCAGGCTTACAATGAGCAGTTCTTC
TRBJ1-4 | TRBV27 | many | NA | CASSFRQGREKLFF | TGTGCCAGCAGTTTTAGGCAGGGGAGAGAAAAACTGTTTTTT
TRBJ1-2 | TRBV20-1 | NA | NA | CSARGGANGYTF | TGCAGTGCTAGGGGGGGCGCGAATGGCTACACCTTC
TRBJ2-3 | TRBV20-1 | many | TRBD2 | CSATSGASTDTQYF | TGCAGTGCTACTAGCGGGGCTAGCACAGATACGCAGTATTTT
TRBJ1-2 | TRBV4-2 | many | TRBD1 | CASSQDPGQRDTNYGYTF | TGTGCCAGCAGCCAAGATCCGGGACAGAGAGATACTAACTATGGCTACACCTTC
TRBJ2-7 | TRBV5-1 | many | NA | CASSLGSESEQYF | TGCGCCAGCAGCTTGGGATCGGAGTCCGAGCAGTACTTC
TRBJ2-1 | TRBV6-6 | many | TRBD2 | CASGTRIQGEQFF | TGTGCCAGCGGGACTAGAATCCAAGGGGAGCAGTTCTTC
TRBJ1-5 | TRBV2 | many | NA | CASSEGRGGQPQHF | TGTGCCAGCAGCGAAGGCAGGGGCGGTCAGCCCCAGCATTTT
TRBJ1-1 | TRBV27 | few | TRBD1 | CASSLTTGGVEAFF | TGTGCCAGCAGTTTAACCACAGGGGGGGTTGAAGCTTTCTTT
TRBJ2-7 | TRBV20-1 | many | NA | CSAREDRRTYEQYF | TGCAGTGCTAGGGAGGACCGGAGGACCTACGAGCAGTACTTC
TRBJ1-5 | TRBV20-1 | NA | TRBD1 | CSARTGDQPQHF | TGCAGTGCGAGGACAGGGGATCAGCCCCAGCATTTT
TRBJ1-2 | TRBV30 | many | TRBD1 | CAWGSGGQGPFTNYGYTF | TGTGCCTGGGGCTCGGGGGGACAGGGTCCTTTCACTAACTATGGCTACACCTTC
TRBJ1-2 | TRBV12-3/TRBV12-4 | many | TRBD1 | CASSFSRRGNYGYTF | TGTGCCAGCAGTTTTTCGCGCAGGGGGAACTATGGCTACACCTTC
TRBJ1-5 | TRBV5-1 | many | NA | CASSLFTGPNQPQHF | TGCGCCAGCAGCTTGTTTACAGGCCCCAATCAGCCCCAGCATTTT
TRBJ1-1 | TRBV12-3/TRBV12-4 | many | TRBD1 | CASSLGQEGGAFF | TGTGCCAGCAGTTTGGGACAGGAGGGGGGAGCTTTCTTT
TRBJ2-1 | TRBV18 | few | NA | CASSPNEDEQFF | TGTGCCAGCTCACCAAACGAGGATGAGCAGTTCTTC
TRBJ1-4 | TRBV5-5 | NA | NA | CASSLAFATNEKLFF | TGTGCCAGCAGCTTGGCCTTTGCAACTAATGAAAAACTGTTTTTT
TRBJ2-7 | TRBV10-2 | many | TRBD1 | CASKGTANYEQYF | TGCGCCAGCAAGGGGACAGCAAACTACGAGCAGTACTTC
TRBJ1-4 | TRBV20-1 | many | TRBD1 | CSARDPRGDEKLFF | TGCAGTGCTAGAGATCCCAGGGGGGATGAAAAACTGTTTTTT
TRBJ2-1 | TRBV20-1 | many | NA | CSARDLSSYNEQFF | TGCAGTGCTAGGGACTTGAGCTCCTACAATGAGCAGTTCTTC
TRBJ2-1 | TRBV6-5 | many | TRBD2 | CASSTASGGEFF | TGTGCCAGCAGTACCGCTAGCGGGGGGGAGTTCTTC
TRBJ1-1 | TRBV5-1 | many | NA | CASSLSGNLGGTEAFF | TGCGCCAGCAGCTTGTCGGGCAACCTGGGAGGCACTGAAGCTTTCTTT
TRBJ2-1 | TRBV12-3/TRBV12-4 | many | TRBD2 | CASSWGTSGNEQFF | TGTGCCAGCAGTTGGGGGACTAGCGGTAATGAGCAGTTCTTC
TRBJ1-2 | TRBV29-1 | many | NA | CSVEDLYGYTF | TGCAGCGTTGAAGATCTTTATGGCTACACCTTC
TRBJ2-3 | TRBV20-1 | NA | TRBD2 | CCIWGLAGGGGTDTQYF | TGCTGTATCTGGGGACTAGCGGGGGGCGGAGGAACAGATACGCAGTATTTT
TRBJ2-4 | TRBV5-1 | NA | TRBD1 | CASSSGQGGNIQYF | TGCGCCAGCAGCTCGGGACAGGGCGGGAACATTCAGTACTTC
TRBJ2-1 | TRBV27 | NA | NA | CASRSTSPYNEQFF | TGTGCCAGCAGGTCAACTAGCCCGTACAATGAGCAGTTCTTC
TRBJ1-4 | TRBV6-1 | NA | NA | CASSEAQLAATNEKLFF | TGTGCCAGCAGTGAAGCGCAGTTGGCAGCAACTAATGAAAAACTGTTTTTT